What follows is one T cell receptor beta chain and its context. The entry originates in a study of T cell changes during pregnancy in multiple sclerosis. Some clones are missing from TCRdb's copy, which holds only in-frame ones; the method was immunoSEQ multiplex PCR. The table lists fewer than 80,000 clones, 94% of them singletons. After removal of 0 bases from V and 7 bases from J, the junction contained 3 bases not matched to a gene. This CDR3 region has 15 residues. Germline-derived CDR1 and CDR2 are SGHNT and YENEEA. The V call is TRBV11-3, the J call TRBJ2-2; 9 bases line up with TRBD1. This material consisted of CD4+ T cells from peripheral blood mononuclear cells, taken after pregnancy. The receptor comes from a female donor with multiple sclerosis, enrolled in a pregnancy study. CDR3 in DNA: TGTGCCAGCAGCTTAGATGGGACAGGGATCGGGGAGCTGTTTTTT. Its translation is CASSLDGTGIGELFF.